The sequence of this T cell receptor (beta chain) was determined in a study of blood T cell repertoires in COVID-19. On the study more broadly: Whether acute or convalescent, the COVID-19 samples came from the United States, Italy and Spain. Sources were T cells, B-cell-depleted T cells, or PBMCs; the material itself was cDNA or gDNA.

Germline V gene lookup returns CDR1 SGHDT and CDR2 YYEEEE. The CDR3 sequence is 14 residues long. V was shortened by 0 bases and J by 2 bases, with 5 bases between the two germline ends. This clone was seen only a few times. As processed by the authors: For nucleated cells, counts were estimated from reference gene primer amplification. The repertoire was sequenced with immunoSEQ multiplex PCR; TCRdb's copy has only in-frame clones and lacks some. The DNA gave D and trimming, while V, J and clone size come from that table. The repertoire holds tens of thousands of clones, with around 84% as singletons.

The sequence derives from a man aged 50 to 59 with acute or convalescent COVID-19. The sample was peripheral blood. J is TRBJ2-2 and V is TRBV5-6, with no clear D. The DNA of the CDR3 is TGTGCCAGCAGCTTGGCAAGCAACACCGGGGAGCTGTTTTTT. This encodes CASSLASNTGELFF.